This record looks at one TCR beta chain sequence and its context. Its antigen is currently unknown. Trimming cost V 2 bases and J 0 bases, with 9 bases left between them. The CDR3 has 15 residues. The germline CDR1 and CDR2 sequences are SEHNR and FQNEAQ (reference sequence). The record originates from a study of identical twins. Overall study results and limits: Recombination models fit unrelated individuals' TCR alpha sharing but underestimated twins'.

Each CDR3 protein gets one entry after TCRdb re-called the 5' RACE reads with MiXCR. This sample has hundreds of thousands of distinct CDR3 sequences, with roughly 18% found just once. This same sample was also part of a study on T cells expressing NK-cell markers. That publication notes: In sorted CD3+CD56+NKG2C+, CD3+CD56+NKG2C- and CD3+CD56-NKG2C+ T cells, TCR beta repertoires were obtained.

The TCR sequence derives from a woman aged 18-29 years in good health. The chain links TRBV7-9 to TRBJ2-3, with D perhaps matching TRBD1 (6 bases). Sequences were obtained from PBMCs. The CDR3 DNA follows: TGTGCCAGCAGCTTATGGGACACTAGCACAGATACGCAGTATTTT. Its protein product is CASSLWDTSTDTQYF.